Listed below are T cell receptor beta chains from one sample, sequenced in a study of T cells after yellow fever vaccination. A single record per CDR3 protein comes from TCRdb applying MiXCR to the 5' RACE reads. The profile shows 70,000 or so distinct CDR3 sequences, around 7.9% of them singletons. Sequencing was performed on CD8+ T cells sorted from PBMCs, taken approximately 11 days after the first yellow fever vaccination. These TCRs come from a man between 18 and 29 years old who received the YFV17D yellow fever vaccine. Both conserved end residues are part of each CDR3. Fields, in order: CDR3 DNA, CDR3 protein, J gene, V gene, clone size, D gene. The D gene is left open where the match is weak. A row's size may be missing; if present it is once, few, many or a size class.

TGTGCCAGCAGCTTAGAGCTAGCGGGGCCCGCGACGGAGACCCAGTACTTC,CASSLELAGPATETQYF,TRBJ2-5,TRBV7-2,many,TRBD2
TGTGCCAGCAGCCCGGGACAGGGGGTGTATGAGCAGTTCTTC,CASSPGQGVYEQFF,TRBJ2-1,TRBV3-1,many,TRBD1
TGTGCCAGCGGGTGGGGTACAGATACGCAGTATTTT,CASGWGTDTQYF,TRBJ2-3,TRBV6-5,many,.
TGCAGCGTTGACCGTGAGACAGGGGGCATCTATGGCTACACCTTC,CSVDRETGGIYGYTF,TRBJ1-2,TRBV29-1,many,TRBD1
TGTGCCAGCAGCTTAGAATGGGGAAACGAGCAGTACTTC,CASSLEWGNEQYF,TRBJ2-7,TRBV7-9,many,.
TGCGCCAGCAGCCAGCACCAGGGCGGTGAGGAGACCCAGTACTTC,CASSQHQGGEETQYF,TRBJ2-5,TRBV4-1,many,.
TGTGCCAGCACCTACGGGGGGGCCGCTGAAGCTTTCTTT,CASTYGGAAEAFF,TRBJ1-1,TRBV5-4,few,.
TGTGCCAGCAGTTTGCCCTACTCACCCCTCCACTTT,CASSLPYSPLHF,TRBJ1-6,TRBV12-3/TRBV12-4,few,.
TGTGCCAGCAGCGTAGGCGAGCGGGGGCGGGGACAAGAGACCCAGTACTTC,CASSVGERGRGQETQYF,TRBJ2-5,TRBV9,many,TRBD2
TGTGCCAGCAGTCCCCAGCTAGCGGGGGGGCCCGGGGAGCAGTTCTTC,CASSPQLAGGPGEQFF,TRBJ2-1,TRBV27,.,TRBD2
TGTGCCAGCAGTTTTCCTATGAACACTGAAGCTTTCTTT,CASSFPMNTEAFF,TRBJ1-1,TRBV12-3/TRBV12-4,few,.
TGCGCCAGCAGCCAAGATTCCCTGAACACTGAAGCTTTCTTT,CASSQDSLNTEAFF,TRBJ1-1,TRBV4-3,.,.
TGTGCCAGCAGTTTTGGGGTGGGGGAGCTGTTTTTT,CASSFGVGELFF,TRBJ2-2,TRBV28,many,.
TGTGCCAGCAGTTTCGGCCGGGGGGGGCCTCACAATGAGCAGTTCTTC,CASSFGRGGPHNEQFF,TRBJ2-1,TRBV27,few,TRBD2
TGTGCCATCGGCCCCGGGCGACGGCACAATGAGCAGTTCTTC,CAIGPGRRHNEQFF,TRBJ2-1,TRBV7-9,few,.
TGTGCCAGCAGCTCTCGACAGGTAACCTACACAGATACGCAGTATTTT,CASSSRQVTYTDTQYF,TRBJ2-3,TRBV5-5,many,.
TGTGCCAGCAGCTTTGTTACCGGGGGGCCTATGGGGGCCCAGTACTTC,CASSFVTGGPMGAQYF,TRBJ2-5,TRBV7-6,many,.
TGTGCCACCAGCACCGCCGAGAACTATGGCTACACCTTC,CATSTAENYGYTF,TRBJ1-2,TRBV15,many,.
TGCGCCAGCAGCCCCCGGGGTGGCTACGAGCAGTACTTC,CASSPRGGYEQYF,TRBJ2-7,TRBV4-1,.,.
TGTGCCAGCAGACCCCGGGCGGGGCAAGAGACCCAGTACTTC,CASRPRAGQETQYF,TRBJ2-5,TRBV12-3/TRBV12-4,many,.
TGTGCCAGCAGCGCGCAAATGGGACAGGGAGTTAGTATTCCCTACGAGCAGTACTTC,CASSAQMGQGVSIPYEQYF,TRBJ2-7,TRBV11-1,few,TRBD1